The text below deals with one T cell receptor beta chain. Germline V gene lookup returns CDR1 SGHTA and CDR2 FQGNSA. Trimming removed 4 bases from V and 1 base from J, with 7 bases in between. CDR3 length: 13 amino acids. Authors' processing steps: Cell counts per sample came from amplifying reference gene primers. Assay: immunoSEQ multiplex PCR; the TCRdb copy retains only in-frame clones and omits some. V and J calls and clone size come straight from that table; D and trimming were deduced from the DNA. The profile shows 170,000 or so clones, around 85% of them singletons. This record comes from a study of blood T cell repertoires in COVID-19. Overall study context: Material from acute and convalescent COVID-19 was sourced from the United States, Italy and Spain.

Cohort placement rested on clinical history that participants reported themselves. V usage is TRBV7-2 and J usage is TRBJ2-5, with D possibly matching TRBD1 (5 bases). Sequenced material: PBMCs or T cells enriched from blood (not recorded which). The source of this sequence is a man aged 35 to 55 who had recovered from COVID-19. CDR3 sequence (DNA): TGTGCCAGCAGCTCCAGGGTCCAAGAGACCCAGTACTTC. It translates to CASSSRVQETQYF.